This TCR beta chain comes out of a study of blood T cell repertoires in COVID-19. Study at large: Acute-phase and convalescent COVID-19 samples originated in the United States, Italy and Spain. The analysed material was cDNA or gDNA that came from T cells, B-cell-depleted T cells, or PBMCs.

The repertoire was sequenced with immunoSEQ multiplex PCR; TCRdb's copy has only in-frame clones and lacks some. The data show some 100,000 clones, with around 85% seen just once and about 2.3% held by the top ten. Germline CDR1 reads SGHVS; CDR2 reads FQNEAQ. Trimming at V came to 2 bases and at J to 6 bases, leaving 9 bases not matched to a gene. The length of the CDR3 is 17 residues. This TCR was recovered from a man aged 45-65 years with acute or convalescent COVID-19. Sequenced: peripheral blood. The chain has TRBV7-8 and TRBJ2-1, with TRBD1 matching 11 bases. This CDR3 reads CASSLILGTGGSNEQFF. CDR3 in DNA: TGTGCCAGCAGCTTAATTTTAGGGACAGGGGGATCCAATGAGCAGTTCTTC.